This TCR delta chain was identified during a study of delta chain sequences of gamma delta T cells (dated by TCRdb to 2016 to 2017). There are 16 amino acids in the CDR3, from cysteine to phenylalanine inclusive. Kept here is only the CDR3 DNA, which spans 48 bases and is read in frame from base 1. Reading the germline V gene (reference sequence) gives CDR1 TVYSNPD and CDR2 GDNSRS. Libraries came from PCR. The run used an Illumina MiSeq. Identical DNA sequences were merged into single rows after TCRdb reprocessed the public reads with CATT. Recorded for this sample are thousands of delta-chain clones; just over 60% of them occurred a single time. Under 60% of the sample is held by the ten biggest clonotypes. This clone has only a few counts. It has no known antigen specificity. The protein that TCRdb holds for this DNA derives from a much larger clone and differs from the translated DNA at residue 13, which likely indicates a read error; the protein shown here is translated from the DNA.

The receptor was derived from a human donor with breast cancer. Sequencing used a tumor sample. In this chain, TRDV3 is recombined with TRDJ1, with 9 bases matching TRDD3. The bases read TGTGCCTTTTTGGAGGGCTGGGGGATGAGGACCGATATACTCATCTTT. The encoded protein is CAFLEGWGMRTDILIF. This CDR3, with the reference TRDV3 and TRDJ1 proteins standing in past its ends, gives the full variable domain CDKVTQSSPDQTVASGSEVVLLCTYDTVYSNPDLFWYRIRPDYSFQFVFYGDNSRSEGADFTQGRFSVKHILTQKAFHLVISPVRTEDSATYYCAFLEGWGMRTDILIFGKGTRVTVEP.